One and the same sample provided the 9 T cell receptor beta chains below, sequenced in a study of CD8+ T cells in alopecia areata. Investigators isolated RNA and reverse transcribed it into cDNA to act as the sequencing template. Sequenced by immunoSEQ multiplex PCR; TCRdb stores in-frame clones only, minus some. The repertoire holds about 200,000 clones, about 56% seen once, with around 5.1% in the top ten. The sample taken for sequencing was CD8+ T cells sorted from blood. All receptors come from a human donor in good health.

As to this clone: The same CDR3 also results from other DNA sequences found in this sample. The chain links TRBV5-1 to TRBJ2-7; D unclear. CDR1 is SGHRS and CDR2 is YFSETQ in the germline V gene. The CDR3 has 11 residues. Deletions cut 4 bases from V and 4 bases from J, with 6 bases between. The CDR3 here is CASSLGYEQYF. CDR3 bases: TGCGCCAGCAGCCTGGGGTACGAGCAGTACTTC.

The chain carries TRBV19 and TRBJ1-2, with D unresolved. V lost 3 bases, J lost 2 bases, and 13 bases lay in between. The CDR3 is made up of 15 amino acids. Germline loops: CDR1 LNHDA, CDR2 SQIVND (reference sequence). The CDR3 spells CASSIFFGKNYGYTF. The CDR3 bases are TGTGCCAGTAGTATTTTTTTCGGGAAGAACTATGGCTACACCTTC.

This clone turned up a few times. V usage is TRBV9 and J usage is TRBJ1-2; D is undetermined. Trimming pared 4 bases from V and 10 bases from J, leaving 11 bases between. CDR3 size: 11 residues. From germline, CDR1 is SGDLS and CDR2 YYNGEE. CDR3 loop: CASSSLADYTF. In DNA form, the CDR3 reads TGTGCCAGCAGCTCACTCGCTGACTACACCTTC.

There are a few counts of this clone. At one boundary the junction diverges from the germline segment, which might be a read error. The rearrangement joins TRBV29-1 to TRBJ1-2; maybe TRBD1 (6 bases). Germline assignment: CDR1 SQVTM and CDR2 ANQGSEA. CDR3 length equals 11 residues. The CDR3 DNA follows: TGCAGCGTTGAAGGGGGTACAGGGACCTACTTC. This encodes CSVEGGTGTYF.

This clone showed up just a few times. The V call is TRBV29-1, the J call TRBJ2-2; the D is unclear. The CDR3 is 13 amino acids. Germline V lookup: CDR1 SQVTM, CDR2 ANQGSEA. The V end lost 6 bases, the J end lost 3 bases, and 11 bases lay between the germline ends. In DNA, the CDR3 is TGCAGCGTGCACAACCCGGACACCGGGGAGCTGTTTTTT. Its protein product is CSVHNPDTGELFF.

This clone was picked up a small number of times. Other nucleotide sequences in the sample specify the same CDR3. V is TRBV27 and J is TRBJ1-5; D not certain. This CDR3 spans 13 amino acids. V lost 3 bases, J lost 1 base, and 4 bases lay in between. The germline V gene encodes CDR1 MNHEY and CDR2 SMNVEV (reference sequence). DNA of the CDR3: TGTGCCAGCAGTTTGGGAAGCAATCAGCCCCAGCATTTT. It yields the protein CASSLGSNQPQHF.

A single count supports this clone. The chain recombines TRBV7-9 with TRBJ2-5; no definite D call. This CDR3 spans 12 amino acids. Germline V gives CDR1 SEHNR, CDR2 FQNEAQ (reference sequence). The germline V and J ends were trimmed by 6 bases and 1 base, with 6 bases remaining between them. In nucleotides, the CDR3 is TGTGCCAGCAGATCAGGCCAAGAGACCCAGTACTTC. Translation gives CASRSGQETQYF.

This clone was counted a few times. One end of the junction does not line up with germline, which may come from a read error. The chain combines TRBV29-1 with TRBJ2-1, with a weak D call TRBD1 (5 bases). CDR1 is SQVTM and CDR2 is ANQGSEA in the germline V gene. This CDR3 spans 14 amino acids. CDR3 residues: CSVEGTGLDNEQFF. The CDR3 DNA follows: TGCAGCGTCGAAGGTACAGGATTAGACAATGAGCAGTTCTTC.

This chain uses TRBV7-2 with TRBJ1-5; unclear D gene. Germline V gene lookup returns CDR1 SGHTA and CDR2 FQGNSA. This CDR3 comprises 14 residues. V lost 3 bases, J lost 4 bases, and 10 bases lay in between. CDR3 residues: CASSFMEGNQPQHF. The CDR3 coding sequence is TGTGCCAGCAGCTTCATGGAGGGAAATCAGCCCCAGCATTTT. Supplemented by reference TRBV7-2 and TRBJ1-5, the full variable domain reads GAGVSQSPSNKVTEKGKDVELRCDPISGHTALYWYRQSLGQGLEFLIYFQGNSAPDKSGLPSDRFSAERTGGSVSTLTIQRTQQEDSAVYLCASSFMEGNQPQHFGDGTRLSIL.